Each of the 18 T cell receptor beta chains below was sequenced from the same sample in a study of T cells in Graves' hyperthyroidism and ophthalmopathy. TCR beta CDR3 regions were amplified from RNA. Primed by the HTBI set, a first-round RT-PCR was run on the TCR CDR3. TCRdb re-analysed the multiplex PCR reads in MiXCR, keeping a single row per CDR3 protein. The sample contains about 290,000 distinct CDR3 sequences, more than 10% of which appear only once. Sequences were obtained from blood. These TCRs come from a woman aged 25-40 years with Graves' hyperthyroidism that later progressed to Graves' ophthalmopathy.

This clonotype was picked up many times. This chain uses TRBV28 with TRBJ1-2; the D gene is possibly TRBD1 (5 bases). V was pared by 1 base and J by 5 bases, with 11 bases between. This CDR3 region has 14 residues. In germline, CDR1 is MDHEN, CDR2 SYDVKM. The CDR3 sequence is CASSLSGREYGYTF. The DNA for the CDR3 is TGTGCCAGCAGTTTATCGGGGCGGGAGTATGGCTACACCTTC.

This clonotype appeared a few times. The chain has TRBV7-8 and TRBJ2-7; 10 bases line up with TRBD1. This CDR3 contains 14 residues. The junction had 7 bases not matched to a gene; V was cut back by 7 bases and J by 4 bases. Germline CDR1 and CDR2: SGHVS and FQNEAQ. In nucleotides, the CDR3 is TGTGCCAGCAAGCCGGGACAGGGGCCATACGAGCAGTACTTC. Residues: CASKPGQGPYEQYF.

The chain recombines TRBV7-9 with TRBJ2-1; 9 nucleotides align to TRBD2. Germline lookup yields CDR1 SEHNR and CDR2 FQNEAQ (reference sequence). V was pared by 2 bases and J by 9 bases, with 8 bases of the junction left unmatched. This CDR3 region has 15 residues. The CDR3 region has the DNA TGTGCCAGCAGCTTAATGTTAGCGGGAGCTGGTGAGCAGTTCTTC. Its translation: CASSLMLAGAGEQFF.

The V call is TRBV20-1, the J call TRBJ2-1, with 13 bases lining up with TRBD2. This CDR3 has 17 residues. CDR1 DFQATT and CDR2 SNEGSKA come from the germline V gene (reference sequence). The V segment lost 0 bases and the J segment 2 bases; nucleotides outside the gene matches: 4. CDR3 coding DNA: TGCAGTGCTAGAGACCAACTAGCGGGAGGGGCCTACAATGAGCAGTTCTTC. Translation: CSARDQLAGGAYNEQFF.

Many counts were recorded for this clonotype. This rearrangement joins TRBV24-1 to TRBJ1-5, with D tentatively TRBD1 (6 bases). Germline V gene sequence: CDR1 KGHDR, CDR2 SFDVKD. This CDR3 contains 14 residues. Trimming took 2 bases from V and 6 from J, leaving 10 bases between them. The CDR3 DNA sequence: TGTGCCACCAGTGATTGGCAGGGGAGTCAGCCCCAGCATTTT. Encoded protein: CATSDWQGSQPQHF.

This clonotype was observed a handful of times. The gene calls are TRBV9 and TRBJ1-2; TRBD1 aligns across 8 bases. This CDR3 has 13 amino acids. Germline CDR1 is SGDLS and CDR2 is YYNGEE. V lost 3 bases to trimming and J lost 8 bases; unmatched junction nucleotides: 6. The CDR3 region is CASSDRQGYGYTF. In nucleotides, the CDR3 is TGTGCCAGCAGCGATAGACAGGGGTACGGCTACACCTTC.

This clonotype has a count of ten or more. The chain recombines TRBV13 with TRBJ2-7, with 9 bases lining up with TRBD2. The length of the CDR3 is 17 residues. Trimming at V came to 5 bases and at J to 2 bases, leaving 13 bases not matched to a gene. CDR1 is PRHDT and CDR2 is FYEKMQ in the germline V gene (reference sequence). CDR3 region: CASSIAPGLALTYEQYF. CDR3 bases: TGTGCCAGCAGCATCGCCCCCGGACTAGCGCTAACCTACGAGCAGTACTTC.

This clonotype was seen ten or more times. The rearrangement links TRBV9 to TRBJ1-2; unclear D gene. The CDR3 consists of 15 residues. CDR1 SGDLS and CDR2 YYNGEE come from the germline V gene. V was clipped by 0 bases and J by 1 base, with 10 bases between them. In DNA, the CDR3 is TGTGCCAGCAGCGTAGCCCCCGGGATTAACTATGGCTACACCTTC. As protein: CASSVAPGINYGYTF. The complete variable domain, with remaining parts taken from reference TRBV9 and TRBJ1-2, reads DSGVTQTPKHLITATGQRVTLRCSPRSGDLSVYWYQQSLDQGLQFLIQYYNGEERAKGNILERFSAQQFPDLHSELNLSSLELGDSALYFCASSVAPGINYGYTFGSGTRLTVV.

The genes are TRBV28 and TRBJ2-6; tentative D call: TRBD2 (5 bases). CDR3 length equals 16 residues. Germline V CDR1 and CDR2: MDHEN, SYDVKM. Trimming cost V 5 bases and J 2 bases, with 13 bases left between them. In nucleotides, the CDR3 is TGTGCCAGCAGTACTCCCGAGGGCACTGGGGCCAACGTCCTGACTTTC. Translating gives CASSTPEGTGANVLTF.

This rearrangement joins TRBV9 to TRBJ2-3; D may be TRBD2 (6 bases). The CDR3 is 16 residues long. Trimming left V 0 bases short and J 2 bases short, with 13 bases between. Germline V gene sequence: CDR1 SGDLS, CDR2 YYNGEE. The CDR3, as DNA: TGTGCCAGCAGCGTAGGTCGGGGGTACAACACAGATACGCAGTATTTT. It yields the protein CASSVGRGYNTDTQYF.

This clonotype was seen repeatedly, ten times or more. The genes are TRBV6-1 and TRBJ2-7; D is unclear. Trimming shortened V by 7 bases and J by 2 bases, and 18 bases separated the two germline ends. This CDR3 region has 15 residues. CDR1 is MNHNS and CDR2 is SASEGT in the germline V gene. The DNA for the CDR3 is TGTGCCAGCACTTACGGAGCCTCCATCCCCTACGAGCAGTACTTC. Translation: CASTYGASIPYEQYF.

Of note for this clonotype: This may be a read error, as it is one base from a much larger clone. V gene TRBV30 combines with J gene TRBJ2-7; 10 bases fit TRBD2. CDR3 length: 16 residues. CDR1 and CDR2 from the germline V gene are GTSNPN and SVGIG (reference sequence). The chain's CDR3 is CAWSVGPNSGRYGQYF. The CDR3 DNA reads TGTGCCTGGAGTGTGGGTCCGAATAGCGGGAGGTACGGGCAGTACTTC.

This clonotype was picked up many times. The rearrangement joins TRBV19 to TRBJ1-1; D gene uncertain. The CDR3 has 16 residues. Trimming shortened V by 8 bases and J by 0 bases, and 19 bases separated the two germline ends. Germline loops: CDR1 LNHDA, CDR2 SQIVND (reference sequence). CDR3 sequence (DNA): TGTGCCAGTGGTAAGCTCTCGGCGATCATGAACACTGAAGCTTTCTTT. It translates to CASGKLSAIMNTEAFF.

The table lists this clonotype with many counts. This chain connects TRBV12-3 or TRBV12-4 to TRBJ1-1; tentative D call: TRBD1 (6 bases). V lost 1 base, J lost 5 bases, and 14 bases lay in between. The CDR3 runs 15 residues. DNA for the CDR3: TGTGCCAGCAGTTTAGTCCTAACAGGGAGAACTGAAGCTTTCTTT. Protein product: CASSLVLTGRTEAFF.

This clonotype was counted many times. The chain uses TRBV5-6 and TRBJ2-3, with 7 bases that match TRBD1. The V segment lost 7 bases and the J segment 0 bases; nucleotides outside the gene matches: 8. CDR1 is SGHDT and CDR2 is YYEEEE in the germline V gene. This CDR3 is built from 15 residues. The CDR3 reads CASGWMGQSTDTQYF. CDR3 in DNA: TGTGCCAGCGGCTGGATGGGACAGAGCACAGATACGCAGTATTTT.

This clonotype was recorded at least ten times. The chain joins TRBV6-8 to TRBJ2-1, with 8 bases fitting TRBD2. The CDR3 loop spans 18 amino acids. From germline, CDR1 is MNHGY and CDR2 SAAAGT. V lost 0 bases to trimming and J lost 0 bases; unmatched junction nucleotides: 7. CDR3 in DNA: TGTGCCAGCAGTTACTCGATCCGCGGGGGGCCCTCCTACAATGAGCAGTTCTTC. Protein sequence: CASSYSIRGGPSYNEQFF.

This clonotype was counted only a few times. This chain's CDR3 is CATSRGTEIETQYF. The CDR3 bases are TGTGCCACCAGCAGAGGCACAGAAATAGAGACCCAGTACTTC. The chain joins TRBV15 to TRBJ2-5, with D unresolved. The CDR3 is 14 amino acids. The V end lost 1 base, the J end lost 4 bases, and 10 bases lay between the germline ends. CDR1 LNHNV and CDR2 YYDKDF come from the germline V gene (reference sequence).

This clonotype was detected ten times or more. DNA for the CDR3: TGTGCCAGCAGCTTGGAGAGCGGGGCCTACAATGAGCAGTTCTTC. Translated, it gives CASSLESGAYNEQFF. The chain combines TRBV5-6 with TRBJ2-1; TRBD2 matches 7 bases. Losses at the gene ends were 0 bases for V and 2 bases for J; bases not matched to a gene: 2. The CDR3 contains 15 residues. CDR1 is SGHDT and CDR2 is YYEEEE in the germline V gene.